The present TCR beta chain was sequenced within a study of T-cell reconstitution after alpha-beta-depleted transplantation in children (dated by TCRdb to the mid-2010s). Background for the entire study: T-cell immune reconstitution after TCRalphabeta/CD19-depleted allogeneic hematopoietic cell transplantation in children was quantitatively tracked in the study by means of TCR repertoire profiling.

V is reduced by 0 bases and J by 2 bases, leaving a spacing of 6 bases between them. The CDR3 measures 14 amino acids from cysteine to phenylalanine. Kept here is only the CDR3 DNA, which spans 42 bases and is read in frame from base 1. In the germline V gene, CDR1 corresponds to SGHTS and CDR2 to YDEGEE. Library preparation employed PCR. The run used an Illumina HiSeq 2500. To normalize quantification of the TCRbeta repertoire, the TCR libraries were built with molecular barcoding that relied on unique molecular identifiers. TCRdb ran its own pipeline on the public reads, namely fastp trimming at Q25 and MiXCR clone calling, and kept in-frame beta chains. Identical CDR3 proteins give one entry, which carries the most common genes and DNA. Present in this sample are about 370,000 distinct CDR3 sequences, roughly 21% of which were seen just once. The biggest ten clones account for around 4% of the sample.

In the case of this clonotype: The antigen this receptor binds is unknown. Nothing much larger sits one base from this clone, and base qualities are not available.

This receptor was identified in a human donor who donated a stem cell graft to a child with acute myeloid leukemia. The chain uses TRBV5-8 and TRBJ1-3, with no confidently assigned D gene. Sequences were derived from PBMCs from the stem cell graft donor, sampled from the stem cell graft. The nucleotides are TGTGCCAGCAGCTTGGGGCCAGCTGGAAACACCATATATTTT. Translated, this is CASSLGPAGNTIYF.